The 29 T cell receptor beta chains below come from one sample, sequenced in a study of CD8 T cells in Susac syndrome. The authors reverse transcribed roughly 0.5 to 1 ug RNA with random hexamers. TCRdb re-called the immunoSEQ multiplex PCR reads through MiXCR, storing one row per CDR3 protein. The data contain 150,000 to 200,000 distinct CDR3 sequences, 93% of them singletons. Input material: CD4+ T cells from PBMCs. These receptors originate from a human donor with multiple sclerosis.

This clonotype was observed a single time. The chain links TRBV6-2 or TRBV6-3 to TRBJ1-1; weak D call: TRBD1 (5 bases). CDR1 and CDR2 (germline): MNHEY, SVGEGT. V lost 6 bases, J lost 3 bases, and 8 bases lay in between. This CDR3 has 12 amino acids. CDR3 in amino acids: CASRDIYTEAFF. The CDR3 coding sequence is TGTGCCAGCAGGGACATTTACACTGAAGCTTTCTTT.

This chain connects TRBV9 to TRBJ2-5, with D tentatively TRBD1 or TRBD2 (5 bases each). Per germline, CDR1 SGDLS and CDR2 YYNGEE. There are 14 residues in the CDR3. The V and J ends lost 5 bases and 5 bases respectively, with 16 bases between them. This chain's CDR3 is CASSVSIEGETQYF. CDR3 DNA sequence: TGTGCCAGCAGTGTTTCGATAGAGGGGGAGACCCAGTACTTC.

The J gene is TRBJ2-2, the V gene TRBV30, with 11 bases that match TRBD2. Germline V gene sequence: CDR1 GTSNPN, CDR2 SVGIG (reference sequence). The V gene end was trimmed by 4 bases and the J gene end by 4 bases; junction bases not matched to a gene: 8. The CDR3 has 16 residues. CDR3 DNA: TGTGCCTGGAAAGGTAGCGGGAGGGTACGCACCGGGGAGCTGTTTTTT. Encoded protein: CAWKGSGRVRTGELFF.

The chain has TRBV6-5 and TRBJ2-5; TRBD2 agrees at 10 bases. This CDR3 has 16 residues. V gave up 2 bases and J gave up 2 bases; unmatched junction bases: 5. Germline CDR1 is MNHEY and CDR2 is SVGAGI. The CDR3 coding sequence is TGTGCCAGCAGTTACGGGTTAGCGGGGGGACAAGAGACCCAGTACTTC. This encodes CASSYGLAGGQETQYF.

This clonotype was picked up one time. At one boundary the junction diverges from the germline segment, which might be a read error. This chain uses TRBV7-7 with TRBJ2-3; 11 bases line up with TRBD2. CDR3 length equals 15 residues. The germline V gene has CDR1 SSHAT and CDR2 FNYEAQ (reference sequence). As DNA, the CDR3 is TGTGCTAGCAGCCAGACTAGCGGGGCTACAGATACGCAGTATTTT. Protein product: CASSQTSGATDTQYF.

The CDR3 loop reads CSARTSPLNTGELFF. The CDR3 nucleotides are TGCAGTGCTAGGACTAGCCCATTGAACACCGGGGAGCTGTTTTTT. The chain employs TRBV20-1 and TRBJ2-2; TRBD2 aligns across 7 bases. J gave up 1 base and V 3 bases, and 5 bases lay outside the gene matches. CDR3 length: 15 residues. Per the germline V gene, CDR1 is DFQATT and CDR2 is SNEGSKA (reference sequence).

The chain couples TRBV28 to TRBJ1-1; 7 bases line up with TRBD1. Looked up from germline, CDR1 is MDHEN and CDR2 is SYDVKM. Germline trimming cut 5 bases from V and 11 bases from J; bases unmatched to any gene: 11. The CDR3 is 13 residues long. The CDR3 bases are TGTGCCAGCAGTGCAGGGGGAATGGTTGGCGCTTTCTTT. Residues: CASSAGGMVGAFF.

The rearrangement uses TRBV7-2 and TRBJ2-4, with D unclear. The CDR3 totals 15 residues. Germline values: CDR1 SGHTA, CDR2 FQGNSA. The V and J ends lost 3 bases and 0 bases respectively, with 9 bases between them. The CDR3 region has the DNA TGTGCCAGCAGCTTCCCGACACTAGCCAAAAACATTCAGTACTTC. It yields the protein CASSFPTLAKNIQYF.

The chain combines TRBV4-1 with TRBJ2-7; no firm D call. The CDR3 has 14 amino acids. V shed 1 base and J shed 3 bases, with 10 bases lying between them. The germline V gene encodes CDR1 MGHRA and CDR2 YSYEKL. The CDR3 bases are TGCGCCAGCAGCCAAGGAGTCAGGAGCTACGAGCAGTACTTC. Protein product: CASSQGVRSYEQYF.

V usage is TRBV24-1 and J usage is TRBJ2-7; no clear D. The CDR3 totals 13 residues. Germline V gives CDR1 KGHDR, CDR2 SFDVKD. The V and J ends lost 5 bases and 0 bases respectively, with 7 bases between them. The DNA for the CDR3 is TGTGCCACCAGTGCGACTGTCTCCTACGAGCAGTACTTC. Translation: CATSATVSYEQYF.

This clonotype was detected once. The chain recombines TRBV5-4 with TRBJ2-3; 9 bases align to TRBD2. Germline values: CDR1 SGHNT, CDR2 YYREEE (reference sequence). V shed 4 bases and J 2 bases; nucleotides not matched to a gene: 8. CDR3 length: 16 residues. This chain's CDR3 is CASSLYLAGNTDTQYF. CDR3 nucleotide sequence: TGTGCCAGCAGCCTGTACCTAGCGGGAAACACAGATACGCAGTATTTT.

V and J are TRBV11-2 and TRBJ2-7, with D perhaps matching TRBD1 (6 bases). The germline V gene encodes CDR1 SGHAT and CDR2 FQNNGV. This CDR3 is 15 amino acids long. The germline V and J ends were trimmed by 5 bases and 0 bases, with 14 bases remaining between them. CDR3 sequence reads: CASSEEQGYSYEQYF. The DNA for the CDR3 is TGTGCCAGCAGCGAAGAACAGGGATACTCCTACGAGCAGTACTTC.

This chain joins TRBV27 and TRBJ2-3, with D possibly being TRBD2 (5 bases). The CDR3 length is 15 residues. Trimming left V 6 bases short and J 1 base short, with 14 bases between. Germline V gives CDR1 MNHEY, CDR2 SMNVEV (reference sequence). The CDR3: CASRTGFSGTDTQYF. CDR3 coding DNA: TGTGCCAGCAGGACGGGGTTCTCTGGCACAGATACGCAGTATTTT.

The rearrangement joins TRBV4-1 to TRBJ2-5, with D tentatively TRBD1 or TRBD2 (5 bases each). The V end lost 4 bases, the J end lost 5 bases, and 11 bases lay between the germline ends. Germline CDR1 is MGHRA and CDR2 is YSYEKL. CDR3 length: 13 amino acids. DNA for the CDR3: TGCGCCAGCAGCCTCACGTGGGGGGAGACCCAGTACTTC. Its translation is CASSLTWGETQYF.

The chain uses TRBV28 and TRBJ2-2; 10 nucleotides agree with TRBD1. Germline values: CDR1 MDHEN, CDR2 SYDVKM. The junction had 7 bases not matched to a gene; V was cut back by 2 bases and J by 7 bases. This CDR3 contains 16 residues. As DNA, the CDR3 is TGTGCCAGCAGTTTACCGGGACAGGGGACAAGCGGGGAGCTGTTTTTT. Residues: CASSLPGQGTSGELFF.

V gene TRBV9 combines with J gene TRBJ1-2; a weak D match, TRBD1 (6 bases). V was trimmed by 0 bases and J by 8 bases, leaving 8 bases between them. Germline lookup yields CDR1 SGDLS and CDR2 YYNGEE. The CDR3 covers 12 residues. The CDR3 sequence: CASSVAQGGYTF. CDR3 nucleotides: TGTGCCAGCAGCGTAGCTCAGGGGGGCTACACCTTC. The whole variable domain, filled in from reference TRBV9 and TRBJ1-2, reads DSGVTQTPKHLITATGQRVTLRCSPRSGDLSVYWYQQSLDQGLQFLIQYYNGEERAKGNILERFSAQQFPDLHSELNLSSLELGDSALYFCASSVAQGGYTFGSGTRLTVV.

This clonotype appeared a few times. The V gene is TRBV11-2, the J gene TRBJ2-7; no definite D call. The germline V gene encodes CDR1 SGHAT and CDR2 FQNNGV. Trimming shortened V by 0 bases and J by 3 bases, and 9 bases separated the two germline ends. The CDR3 spans 14 residues. CDR3 bases: TGTGCCAGCAGCTTAGACTACTCTAACTACGAGCAGTACTTC. Protein: CASSLDYSNYEQYF.

The V gene is TRBV20-1, the J gene TRBJ2-5; D is uncertain. Per the germline V gene, CDR1 is DFQATT and CDR2 is SNEGSKA (reference sequence). V lost 7 bases and J 3 bases, leaving 18 bases between the germline ends. There are 14 residues in the CDR3. This CDR3 reads CSVTTGFREETQYF. The CDR3 DNA reads as TGCAGTGTCACGACGGGTTTCCGAGAAGAGACCCAGTACTTC.

This clonotype appeared once. The chain carries TRBV25-1 and TRBJ1-1, with 8 positions matching TRBD1. Losses at the gene ends were 7 bases for V and 0 bases for J; bases not matched to a gene: 16. Germline CDR1 MGHDK, CDR2 SYGVNS. The CDR3 sequence is 18 residues long. The CDR3 is CASTIWGDRGAMNTEAFF. The CDR3 DNA is TGTGCCAGCACCATCTGGGGTGACAGGGGAGCCATGAACACTGAAGCTTTCTTT. Based on the CDR3 plus reference TRBV25-1 and TRBJ1-1, the full variable domain is EADIYQTPRYLVIGTGKKITLECSQTMGHDKMYWYQQDPGMELHLIHYSYGVNSTEKGDLSSESTVSRIRTEHFPLTLESARPSHTSQYLCASTIWGDRGAMNTEAFFGQGTRLTVV.

The chain joins TRBV3-1 to TRBJ1-6; 10 positions match TRBD1. Per germline, CDR1 LGHDT and CDR2 YNNKEL (reference sequence). The V segment lost 6 bases and the J segment 9 bases; nucleotides outside the gene matches: 8. CDR3 size: 15 residues. DNA for the CDR3: TGTGCCAGCAGTCGGACAGGGGGGCTCGGTTCACCCCTCCACTTT. This codes for CASSRTGGLGSPLHF.

The chain employs TRBV12-3 or TRBV12-4 and TRBJ1-5, with a tentative D call TRBD1 (5 bases). The CDR3 is made up of 14 amino acids. V gave up 6 bases and J gave up 6 bases, with 15 bases separating them. The chain's CDR3 is CASSSEAGSQPQHF. The CDR3 DNA sequence: TGTGCCAGCAGCTCCGAGGCAGGGAGTCAGCCCCAGCATTTT.

The rearrangement uses TRBV5-1 and TRBJ2-1, with D maybe TRBD2 (5 bases). The CDR3 runs 14 residues. Deletions cut 2 bases from V and 6 bases from J, with 12 bases between. Germline values: CDR1 SGHRS, CDR2 YFSETQ. CDR3 amino acids: CASSLGGASNEQFF. CDR3 nucleotide sequence: TGCGCCAGCAGCTTAGGAGGCGCATCCAATGAGCAGTTCTTC.

This clonotype was counted a single time. This chain joins TRBV19 and TRBJ1-3; D remains unclear. Trimming cost V 8 bases and J 4 bases, with 15 bases left between them. The CDR3 is 14 amino acids. Germline loops: CDR1 LNHDA, CDR2 SQIVND (reference sequence). CDR3 region: CASVDLHRGNTIYF. CDR3 sequence (DNA): TGTGCCAGTGTCGACCTCCACCGGGGAAACACCATATATTTT.

The rearrangement links TRBV3-1 to TRBJ2-2; TRBD1 matches at 7 bases. CDR3 size: 15 residues. Germline CDR1 LGHDT, CDR2 YNNKEL (reference sequence). The ends lost 5 bases at V and 4 bases at J; junction bases unmatched: 7. CDR3 DNA sequence: TGTGCCAGCAGCTACCGGGCAGGGGGCACCGGGGAGCTGTTTTTT. Its protein product is CASSYRAGGTGELFF. Variable domain in full (rest from reference TRBV3-1 and TRBJ2-2): DTAVSQTPKYLVTQMGNDKSIKCEQNLGHDTMYWYKQDSKKFLKIMFSYNNKELIINETVPNRFSPKSPDKAHLNLHINSLELGDSAVYFCASSYRAGGTGELFFGEGSRLTVL.

This chain uses TRBV6-1 with TRBJ2-5; D remains ambiguous. This CDR3 is built from 15 residues. The V gene lost 0 bases and the J gene lost 2 bases, with 10 bases spanning the gap. The germline V gene encodes CDR1 MNHNS and CDR2 SASEGT. CDR3 sequence reads: CASSEASLFQETQYF. CDR3 DNA sequence: TGTGCCAGCAGTGAAGCATCACTGTTTCAAGAGACCCAGTACTTC.

The V and J genes are TRBV19 and TRBJ1-2, with TRBD1 matching over 7 bases. There are 15 residues in the CDR3. Looked up from germline, CDR1 is LNHDA and CDR2 is SQIVND (reference sequence). V shed 3 bases and J 3 bases; nucleotides not matched to a gene: 7. Written as DNA, the CDR3 is TGTGCCAGTAGTATCCAAACCGGGACAGACTATGGCTACACCTTC. Amino acid sequence: CASSIQTGTDYGYTF.

The J gene is TRBJ1-5, the V gene TRBV12-3 or TRBV12-4; no clear D. The CDR3 contains 14 residues. V was clipped by 1 base and J by 3 bases, with 7 bases between them. CDR3: CASSLESVNQPQHF. The CDR3 bases are TGTGCCAGCAGTTTAGAGTCAGTCAATCAGCCCCAGCATTTT.

This rearrangement joins TRBV5-1 to TRBJ2-2, with D possibly TRBD1 on 5 matching bases. CDR3 length equals 16 residues. Germline V CDR1 and CDR2: SGHRS, YFSETQ. Trimming removed 4 bases at V and 1 base at J, with 14 bases between. Here the CDR3 reads CASSRKRGENTGELFF. Here the CDR3 DNA reads TGCGCCAGCAGCCGAAAAAGGGGCGAGAACACCGGGGAGCTGTTTTTT.

The rearrangement joins TRBV12-3 or TRBV12-4 to TRBJ1-2; no clear D gene. Trimming left V 3 bases short and J 4 bases short, with 9 bases between. The CDR3 length is 13 residues. CDR3 coding DNA: TGTGCCAGCAGTTTGAACCGCGGCTATGGCTACACCTTC. Translated: CASSLNRGYGYTF.